The 3 T cell receptor beta chains reported below all come from one sample, sequenced in a study of cytomegalovirus exposure and HLA in healthy donors. Primers: 60 Vbeta forward and 13 Jbeta reverse. TCRdb's copy holds only in-frame clones and misses some; the assay was immunoSEQ multiplex PCR. The table gives 87,000 or so clones; the top ten clones make up approximately 15% of it. What was sequenced was PBMCs. The source of these receptors is a man aged 45-60 years in good health and CMV-seropositive.

CDR3 amino acids: CASSLAPGSDGYTF. The CDR3 region has the DNA TGTGCCAGCAGCTTAGCGCCCGGGTCCGATGGCTACACCTTC. This rearrangement joins TRBV7-8 to TRBJ1-2; D unresolved. Per the germline V gene, CDR1 is SGHVS and CDR2 is FQNEAQ. The CDR3 is 14 residues long. With 0 bases removed from V and 6 bases from J, the gap between germline ends came to 11 bases.

The CDR3: CASSHTSAHGLNEQFF. CDR3 DNA sequence: TGCGCCAGCAGCCATACTAGCGCTCACGGACTCAATGAGCAGTTCTTC. J is TRBJ2-1 and V is TRBV4-3, with TRBD2 matching over 7 bases. V lost 3 bases to trimming and J lost 6 bases; unmatched junction nucleotides: 11. This CDR3 is built from 16 residues. Germline V gene lookup returns CDR1 LGHNA and CDR2 YSLEER.

This chain connects TRBV19 to TRBJ1-1; D possibly corresponds to TRBD1 (5 bases). Trimming pared 5 bases from V and 8 bases from J, leaving 21 bases between. The length of the CDR3 is 15 residues. The germline CDR1 and CDR2 sequences are LNHDA and SQIVND (reference sequence). CDR3 DNA: TGTGCCAGTAGTCACACCGGGACTTCGAGGGAGGAAGCTTTCTTT. The encoded protein is CASSHTGTSREEAFF.